This entry describes one T cell receptor (beta chain). What antigen it recognizes has not been identified. The input lacks base qualities; no much larger clone sits a single base away. Ophthalmopathy patients were characterized by moderately to severely active disease, a Clinical Activity Score of at least 3, a NOSPECS grade of at least 4, and a disease duration under 3 months. Patients with other autoimmune diseases, uncontrolled infections, pregnancy or lactation were excluded from the study. Clinical symptoms, serum thyroxine, TRAb, thyroid ultrasound and orbital computed tomography were used for diagnosis. PBMCs were isolated from about 9.1 ml of fresh peripheral blood by Ficoll-Paque density gradient centrifugation. Total RNA was extracted with Trizol reagent and quality-checked on an Agilent 2100 Bioanalyzer. This specimen comes from a study of Graves' ophthalmopathy and Graves' hyperthyroidism (dated by TCRdb to 2016 to 2019). With respect to the entire study: Peripheral blood was collected at initial diagnosis, prior to any treatment. In total, under 150 blood samples were TCR-sequenced: 40 to 45 ophthalmopathy, under 85 hyperthyroidism and approximately 17 hyperthyroidism-to-ophthalmopathy patients. TCR beta repertoire signatures were used to distinguish Graves' ophthalmopathy from Graves' hyperthyroidism and to predict progression to ophthalmopathy. T-cell repertoires of thyroid tissue and blood were compared in several hyperthyroidism patients. After sampling, hyperthyroidism patients received methimazole starting at 30 mg daily, and ophthalmopathy patients received high-dose intravenous methylprednisolone. A discovery set of 100 patients (43 ophthalmopathy, 57 stable hyperthyroidism) was enrolled to explore V-J signatures distinguishing ophthalmopathy from hyperthyroidism. For independent validation, a separate cohort was made up of 18 to 20 hyperthyroidism patients plus 17 patients who later progressed from hyperthyroidism to ophthalmopathy.

For repertoire sequencing, the TCR beta CDR3 regions were amplified from RNA transcripts. HTBI primers and the Qiagen OneStep RT-PCR kit were used in a first-round RT-PCR, which was followed by a second-round multiplex PCR, size selection and purification. Libraries were sequenced paired-end with 100 bp reads on an Illumina HiSeq2000. Processing in the source paper ran as follows. SOAPnuke was used for read processing, and reads with adapters, uncalled bases, a mean Phred below 15, or no exact constant-primer or identifier match were discarded. COPE v1.2.5 was used to merge high-quality paired reads. Unique nucleotide sequences were defined as clonotypes and aligned to IMGT TRB V, D and J references using MiTCR v1.1. The analysis was limited to V-J combinations with a frequency above 0.0001, which together covered over 99% of the repertoires. For each V-J combination, a TCR clonal expansion and chaos score was defined as F50 clonal expansion divided by the chaos observed in the TCRdist matrix. Features were reduced by Welch's t-statistics and random forest to some 13 V-J combinations, which fed a naive Bayes classifier. The Morisita-Horn index was used to measure how similar the thyroid and blood repertoires were. TCRdb itself trimmed the public reads at Q25 with fastp, ran MiXCR and retained productive beta chains. All rows with the same CDR3 protein become a single entry with the most common DNA and genes. These V and J calls originate from TCRdb's pipeline instead of the authors' own analysis. The sample includes almost 750,000 distinct CDR3 sequences, with 40% observed a single time. The ten most abundant clones make up about 40% of the sample.

CDR1 and CDR2 were assigned from the germline V gene as MNHEY and SVGEGT. The V end gives up 2 bases and the J end 5 bases, leaving 6 bases in the junction not matched to a gene. Counted from cysteine to phenylalanine, this CDR3 has 15 amino acids. Of the read, only the CDR3 DNA is kept; its 45 bases are in frame from base 1. Beyond this particular receptor, the publication reports: In validation, the model predicted ophthalmopathy progression with 70.59% sensitivity and roughly 72% specificity; roughly 12 predicted patients were CT-confirmed with GO in a median of approximately six months. Most expanded thyroid clonotypes with frequency above 0.001 were also detected in blood, suggesting blood repertoires may reflect the thyroid immune response. Sample size was not statistically predetermined, and group allocation was not concealed from the investigators. Ophthalmopathy was separated from stable hyperthyroidism by the 13-signature model with about 89% sensitivity and about 81% specificity in cross-validation and with 80%/75% in the test set.

This receptor was taken from an adult man with Graves' ophthalmopathy. This chain joins TRBV6-2 or TRBV6-3 to TRBJ2-7, with 10 middle bases fitting TRBD1. The sample taken for sequencing was peripheral blood. The DNA is TGTGCCAGCAGTTACGGGACAGGGGATGGCGACGAGCAGTACTTC. This encodes CASSYGTGDGDEQYF.